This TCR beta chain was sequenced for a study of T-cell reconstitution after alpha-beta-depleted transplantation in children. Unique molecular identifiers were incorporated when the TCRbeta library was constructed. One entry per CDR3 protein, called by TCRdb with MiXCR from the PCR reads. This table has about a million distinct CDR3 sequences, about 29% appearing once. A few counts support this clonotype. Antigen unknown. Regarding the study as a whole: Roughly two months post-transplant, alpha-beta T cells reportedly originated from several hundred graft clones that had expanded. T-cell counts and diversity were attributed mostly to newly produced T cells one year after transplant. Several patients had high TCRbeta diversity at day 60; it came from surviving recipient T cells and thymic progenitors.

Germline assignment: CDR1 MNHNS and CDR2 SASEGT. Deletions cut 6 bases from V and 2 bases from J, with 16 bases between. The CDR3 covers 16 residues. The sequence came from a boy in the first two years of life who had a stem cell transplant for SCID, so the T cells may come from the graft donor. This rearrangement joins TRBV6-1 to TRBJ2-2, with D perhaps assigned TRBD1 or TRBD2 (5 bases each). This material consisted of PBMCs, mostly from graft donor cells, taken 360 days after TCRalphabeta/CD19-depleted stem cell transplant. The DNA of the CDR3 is TGTGCCAGCAGGTTTACCGGGACGGGTAACACCGGGGAGCTGTTTTTT. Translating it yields CASRFTGTGNTGELFF.